This T cell receptor (beta chain) was observed in a study of T cell responses to AZD1222 COVID-19 vaccine. Only in-frame clones appear in the TCRdb table, and some are missing; sequencing was by immunoSEQ multiplex PCR. The sample lists around 140,000 clones; approximately 90% were seen once. The sequence came from an adult who received the AZD1222 COVID-19 vaccine. Sample: peripheral blood, taken 28 days after the second AZD1222 dose.

The CDR3 nucleotides are TGTGCCACCAGTGATTTATCACCCCGCGGGCGCAATGAGCAGTTCTTC. This codes for CATSDLSPRGRNEQFF. V gene TRBV24-1 combines with J gene TRBJ2-1; perhaps TRBD2 as D (5 bases). The CDR3 is 16 residues long. Germline V gene sequence: CDR1 KGHDR, CDR2 SFDVKD. Trimming shortened V by 1 base and J by 6 bases, and 15 bases separated the two germline ends.